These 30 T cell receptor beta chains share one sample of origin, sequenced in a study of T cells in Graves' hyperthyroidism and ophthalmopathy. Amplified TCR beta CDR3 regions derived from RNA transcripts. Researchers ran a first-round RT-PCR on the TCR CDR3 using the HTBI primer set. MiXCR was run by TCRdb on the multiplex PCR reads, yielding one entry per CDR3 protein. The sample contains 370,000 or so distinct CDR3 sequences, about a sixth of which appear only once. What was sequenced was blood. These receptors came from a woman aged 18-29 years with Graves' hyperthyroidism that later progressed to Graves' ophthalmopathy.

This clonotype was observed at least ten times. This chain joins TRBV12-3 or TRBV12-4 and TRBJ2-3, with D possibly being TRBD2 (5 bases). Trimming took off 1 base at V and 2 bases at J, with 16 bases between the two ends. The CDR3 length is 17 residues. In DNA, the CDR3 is TGTGCCAGCAGTTTAGAGGTGCGGGCGGACCTCACAGATACGCAGTATTTT. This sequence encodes CASSLEVRADLTDTQYF.

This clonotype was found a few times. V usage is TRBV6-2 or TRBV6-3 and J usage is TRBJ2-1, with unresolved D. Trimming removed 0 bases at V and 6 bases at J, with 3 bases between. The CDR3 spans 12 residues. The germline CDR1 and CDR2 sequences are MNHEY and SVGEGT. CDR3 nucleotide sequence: TGTGCCAGCAGTTACTCGGCCAATGAGCAGTTCTTC. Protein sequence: CASSYSANEQFF.

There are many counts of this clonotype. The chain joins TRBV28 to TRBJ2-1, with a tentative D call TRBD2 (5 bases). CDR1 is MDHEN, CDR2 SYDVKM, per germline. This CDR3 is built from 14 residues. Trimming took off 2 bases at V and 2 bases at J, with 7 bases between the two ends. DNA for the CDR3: TGTGCCAGCAGTTTAACGGGGACCTACAATGAGCAGTTCTTC. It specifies CASSLTGTYNEQFF.

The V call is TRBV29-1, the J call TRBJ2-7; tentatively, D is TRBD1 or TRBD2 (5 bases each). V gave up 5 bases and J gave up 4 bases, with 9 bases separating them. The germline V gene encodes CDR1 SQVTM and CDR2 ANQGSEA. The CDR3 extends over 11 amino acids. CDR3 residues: CSVWGPYEQYF. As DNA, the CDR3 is TGCAGCGTTTGGGGACCATACGAGCAGTACTTC.

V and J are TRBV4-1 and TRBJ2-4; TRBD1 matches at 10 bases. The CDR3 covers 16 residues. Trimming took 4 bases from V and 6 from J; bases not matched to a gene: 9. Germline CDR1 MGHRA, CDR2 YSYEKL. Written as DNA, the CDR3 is TGCGCCAGCAGCCCGTCAACGTGGACAGGGGGAAACATTCAGTACTTC. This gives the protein CASSPSTWTGGNIQYF.

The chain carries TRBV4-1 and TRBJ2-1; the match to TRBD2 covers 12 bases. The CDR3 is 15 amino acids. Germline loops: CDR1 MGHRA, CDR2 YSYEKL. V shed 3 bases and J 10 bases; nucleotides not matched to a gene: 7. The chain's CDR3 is CASSQTSGRQGEQFF. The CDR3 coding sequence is TGCGCCAGCAGCCAGACTAGCGGGAGACAGGGCGAGCAGTTCTTC.

CDR3: CASSPGLGLTYNEQFF. The CDR3 DNA is TGTGCCAGCAGCCCGGGCCTGGGGCTAACTTACAATGAGCAGTTCTTC. The chain carries TRBV11-3 and TRBJ2-1; a possible D gene is TRBD1 (5 bases). The CDR3 length is 16 residues. Germline V gene data show CDR1 as SGHNT and CDR2 as YENEEA. The V gene lost 5 bases and the J gene lost 4 bases, with 18 bases spanning the gap.

The CDR3 DNA follows: TGTGCCAGCAGTAAGGGGGGGGCGGGAGCTGAAAAACTGTTTTTT. As protein: CASSKGGAGAEKLFF. The genes are TRBV2 and TRBJ1-4; tentatively, D is TRBD1 (6 bases). V dropped 5 bases and J dropped 7 bases, with 17 bases sitting between them. This CDR3 has 15 residues. Germline values: CDR1 SNHLY, CDR2 FYNNEI.

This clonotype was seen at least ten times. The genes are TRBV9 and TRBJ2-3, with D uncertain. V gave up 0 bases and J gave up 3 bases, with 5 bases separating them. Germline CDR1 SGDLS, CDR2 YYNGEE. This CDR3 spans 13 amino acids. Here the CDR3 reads CASSVEPTDTQYF. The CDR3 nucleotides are TGTGCCAGCAGCGTAGAACCTACAGATACGCAGTATTTT.

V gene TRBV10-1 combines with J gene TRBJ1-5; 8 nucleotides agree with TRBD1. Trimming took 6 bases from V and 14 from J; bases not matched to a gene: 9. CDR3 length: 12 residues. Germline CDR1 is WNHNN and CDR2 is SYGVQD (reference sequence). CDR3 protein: CASSGPDRVKHF. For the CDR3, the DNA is TGCGCCAGCAGCGGCCCGGACAGGGTCAAGCATTTT.

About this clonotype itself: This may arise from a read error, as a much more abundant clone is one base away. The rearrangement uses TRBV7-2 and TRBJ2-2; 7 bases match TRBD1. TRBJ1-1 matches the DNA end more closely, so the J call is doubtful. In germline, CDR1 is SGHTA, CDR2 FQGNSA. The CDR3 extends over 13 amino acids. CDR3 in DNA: TGTGCCAGCAGCATGACAGGGTGGACTGGAGCTTTCTTT. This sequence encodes CASSMTGWTGAFF.

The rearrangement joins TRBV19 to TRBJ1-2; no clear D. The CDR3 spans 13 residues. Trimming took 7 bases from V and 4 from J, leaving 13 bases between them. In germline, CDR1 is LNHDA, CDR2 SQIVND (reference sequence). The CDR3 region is CASTPTIRYGYTF. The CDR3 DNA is TGTGCCAGTACCCCGACGATTCGCTATGGCTACACCTTC. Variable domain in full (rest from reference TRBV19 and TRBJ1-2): DGGITQSPKYLFRKEGQNVTLSCEQNLNHDAMYWYRQDPGQGLRLIYYSQIVNDFQKGDIAEGYSVSREKKESFPLTVTSAQKNPTAFYLCASTPTIRYGYTFGSGTRLTVV.

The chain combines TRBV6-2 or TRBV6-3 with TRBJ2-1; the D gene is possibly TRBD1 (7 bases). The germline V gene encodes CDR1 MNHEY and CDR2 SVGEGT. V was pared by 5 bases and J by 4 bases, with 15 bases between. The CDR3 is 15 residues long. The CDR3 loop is CASSLGQAGYNEQFF. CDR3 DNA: TGTGCCAGCAGTCTAGGACAGGCGGGATACAATGAGCAGTTCTTC.

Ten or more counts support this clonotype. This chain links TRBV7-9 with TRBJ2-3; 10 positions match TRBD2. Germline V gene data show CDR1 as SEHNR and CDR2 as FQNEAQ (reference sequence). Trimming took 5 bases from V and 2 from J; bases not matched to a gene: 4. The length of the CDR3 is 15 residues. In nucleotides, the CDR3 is TGTGCCAGCAGCCCTGGACTAGCGGACACAGATACGCAGTATTTT. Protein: CASSPGLADTDTQYF.

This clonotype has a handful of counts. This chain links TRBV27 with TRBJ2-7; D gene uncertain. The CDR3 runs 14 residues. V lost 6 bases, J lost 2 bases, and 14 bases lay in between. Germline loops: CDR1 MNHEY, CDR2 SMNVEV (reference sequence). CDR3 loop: CASSLQWVAYEQYF. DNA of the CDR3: TGTGCCAGCAGCCTACAGTGGGTGGCCTACGAGCAGTACTTC.

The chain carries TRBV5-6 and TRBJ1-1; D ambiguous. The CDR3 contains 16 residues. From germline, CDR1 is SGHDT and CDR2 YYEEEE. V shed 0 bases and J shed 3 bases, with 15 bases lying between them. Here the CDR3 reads CASSLASTSHHTEAFF. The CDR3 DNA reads TGTGCCAGCAGCTTGGCCTCGACGAGTCACCACACTGAAGCTTTCTTT.

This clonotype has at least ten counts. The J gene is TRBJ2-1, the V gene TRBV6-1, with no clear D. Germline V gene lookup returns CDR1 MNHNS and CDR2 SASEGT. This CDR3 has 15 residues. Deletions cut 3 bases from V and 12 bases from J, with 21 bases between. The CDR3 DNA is TGTGCCAGCAGTGATATCTGGTGGTCACCTCTGGGGCAGTTCTTC. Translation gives CASSDIWWSPLGQFF.

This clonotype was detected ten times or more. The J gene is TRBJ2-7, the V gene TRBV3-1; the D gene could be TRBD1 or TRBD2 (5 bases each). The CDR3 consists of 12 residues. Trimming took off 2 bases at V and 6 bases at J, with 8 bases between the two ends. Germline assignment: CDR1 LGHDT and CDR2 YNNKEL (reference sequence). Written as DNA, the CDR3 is TGTGCCAGCAGCCAAATGGGGGTCGAGCAGTACTTC. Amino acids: CASSQMGVEQYF.

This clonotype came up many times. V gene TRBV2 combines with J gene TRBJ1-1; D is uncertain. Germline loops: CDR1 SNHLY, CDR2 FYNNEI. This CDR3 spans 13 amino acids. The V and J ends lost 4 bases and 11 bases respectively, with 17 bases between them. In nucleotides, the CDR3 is TGTGCCAGCAGTGGGGAGTCCGGGGTTCAGGCTTTCTTT. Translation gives CASSGESGVQAFF.

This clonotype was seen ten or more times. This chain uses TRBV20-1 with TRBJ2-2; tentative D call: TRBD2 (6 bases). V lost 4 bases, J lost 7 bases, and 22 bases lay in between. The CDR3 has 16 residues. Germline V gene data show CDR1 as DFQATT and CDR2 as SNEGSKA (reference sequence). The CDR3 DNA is TGCAGTGCTACCCCCGGGGGTCGCGGGACTGGCGGGGAGCTGTTTTTT. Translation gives CSATPGGRGTGGELFF.

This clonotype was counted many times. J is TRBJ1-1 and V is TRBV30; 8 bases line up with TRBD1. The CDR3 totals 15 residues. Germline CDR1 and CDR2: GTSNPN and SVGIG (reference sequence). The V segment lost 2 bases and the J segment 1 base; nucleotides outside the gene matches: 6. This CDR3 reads CAWSPGQGRNTEAFF. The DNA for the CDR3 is TGTGCCTGGAGTCCCGGACAGGGCAGGAACACTGAAGCTTTCTTT.

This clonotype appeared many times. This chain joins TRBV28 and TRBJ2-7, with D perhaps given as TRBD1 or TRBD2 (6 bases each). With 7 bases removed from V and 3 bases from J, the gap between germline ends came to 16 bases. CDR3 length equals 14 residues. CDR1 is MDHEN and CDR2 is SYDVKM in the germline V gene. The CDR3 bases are TGTGCCAGCAAAAGGGCGGGACAACGCTACGAGCAGTACTTC. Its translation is CASKRAGQRYEQYF.

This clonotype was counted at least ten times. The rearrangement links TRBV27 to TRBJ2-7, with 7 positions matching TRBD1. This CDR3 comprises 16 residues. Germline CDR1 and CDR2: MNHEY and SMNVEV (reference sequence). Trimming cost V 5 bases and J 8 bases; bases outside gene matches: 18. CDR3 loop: CASSIGVRDSRVKQYF. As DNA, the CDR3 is TGTGCCAGCAGTATCGGGGTGAGGGACAGCCGAGTCAAGCAGTACTTC.

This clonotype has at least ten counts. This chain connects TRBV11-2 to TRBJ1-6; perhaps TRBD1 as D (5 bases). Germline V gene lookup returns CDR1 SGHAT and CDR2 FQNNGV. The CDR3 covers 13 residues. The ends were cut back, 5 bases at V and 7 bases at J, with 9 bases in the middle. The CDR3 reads CASSPRQNSPLHF. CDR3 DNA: TGTGCCAGCAGCCCTCGACAGAATTCACCCCTCCACTTT.

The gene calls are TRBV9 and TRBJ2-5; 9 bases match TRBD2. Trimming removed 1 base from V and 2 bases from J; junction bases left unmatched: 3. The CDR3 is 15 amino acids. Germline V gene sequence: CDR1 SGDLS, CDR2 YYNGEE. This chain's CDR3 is CASSVWSGRQETQYF. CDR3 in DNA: TGTGCCAGCAGCGTATGGAGCGGGAGGCAAGAGACCCAGTACTTC.

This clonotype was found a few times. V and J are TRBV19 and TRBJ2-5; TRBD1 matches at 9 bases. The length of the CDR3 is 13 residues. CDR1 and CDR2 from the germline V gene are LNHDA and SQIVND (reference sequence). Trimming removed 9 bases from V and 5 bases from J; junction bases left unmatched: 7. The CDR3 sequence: CASQQGARETQYF. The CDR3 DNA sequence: TGTGCCAGCCAACAGGGGGCGCGGGAGACCCAGTACTTC.

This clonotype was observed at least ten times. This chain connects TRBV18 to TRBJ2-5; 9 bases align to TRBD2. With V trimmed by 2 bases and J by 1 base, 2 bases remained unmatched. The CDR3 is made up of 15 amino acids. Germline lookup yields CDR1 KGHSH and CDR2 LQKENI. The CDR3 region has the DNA TGTGCCAGCTCACCATCGACTAGCGGCCAAGAGACCCAGTACTTC. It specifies CASSPSTSGQETQYF.

Here the CDR3 reads CASSGDGGADTQYF. The CDR3 DNA reads TGCGCCAGCAGCGGAGACGGAGGCGCGGACACCCAGTACTTC. The V call is TRBV5-1, the J call TRBJ2-5; TRBD2 might be the D (5 bases). This CDR3 comprises 14 residues. Germline CDR1 SGHRS, CDR2 YFSETQ. The V and J ends lost 4 bases and 8 bases respectively, with 18 bases between them.

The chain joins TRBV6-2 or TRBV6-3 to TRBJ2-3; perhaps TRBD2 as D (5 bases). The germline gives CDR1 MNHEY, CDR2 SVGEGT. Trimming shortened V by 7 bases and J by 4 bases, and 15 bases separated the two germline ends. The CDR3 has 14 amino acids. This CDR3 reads CASTPNMGADTQYF. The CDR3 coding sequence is TGTGCCAGCACTCCCAATATGGGAGCAGATACGCAGTATTTT.

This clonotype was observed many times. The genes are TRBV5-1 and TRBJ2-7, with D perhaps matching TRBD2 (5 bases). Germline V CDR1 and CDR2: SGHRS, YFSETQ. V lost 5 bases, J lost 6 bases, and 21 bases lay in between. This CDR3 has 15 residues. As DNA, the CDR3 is TGCGCCAGCAGACTGGACTCCTCCTCAATTTTCGAGCAGTACTTC. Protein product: CASRLDSSSIFEQYF.